The clone carrying this T cell receptor (beta chain) has just a few counts. This entry belongs to a study of human T cells and chemical hapten exposure. For the study at large: Per-sample TCR yield variation was attributed mainly to small pooled library volume differences.

The germline gives CDR1 MDHEN, CDR2 SYDVKM. With 4 bases clipped from V and 5 bases from J, the junction kept 10 bases outside the gene matches. This CDR3 spans 15 amino acids. Time point noted: healthy volunteer bleed at 2 weeks. Unfractionated whole blood was the source of the extracted total RNA. Unique molecular identifiers were attached to individual cDNA molecules during library preparation. In the authors' workflow: Counts of TCRs in each sample centred on a median of approximately 100,000 and extended from around 25,000 to 690,000. TCRdb recomputed calls from the RACE reads with MiXCR, one row per CDR3 protein. Clone size and V and J calls follow TCRdb, not the original study. This sample has 50,000 or so distinct CDR3 sequences, with about 4.8% found just once.

The chain combines TRBV28 with TRBJ2-5; 7 nucleotides agree with TRBD2. The origin of this receptor is a human donor in good health. Some clones in this sample may be carry-over from other donors' samples. The sample comprised whole blood. The CDR3 here is CASSSAGEGPETQYF. As DNA, the CDR3 is TGTGCCAGCAGTTCCGCGGGGGAGGGGCCGGAGACCCAGTACTTC. The complete variable domain, with remaining parts taken from reference TRBV28 and TRBJ2-5, reads DVKVTQSSRYLVKRTGEKVFLECVQDMDHENMFWYRQDPGLGLRLIYFSYDVKMKEKGDIPEGYSVSREKKERFSLILESASTNQTSMYLCASSSAGEGPETQYFGPGTRLLVL.